A selection of T cell receptor beta chains follows, all from one sample in a study of CD8+ T cells in alopecia areata. Profiled with immunoSEQ multiplex PCR; TCRdb holds only in-frame clones, not every one. Of 85,000 to 110,000 clones in the sample, just over 85% were seen once. The material was CD8+ T cells sorted from blood, obtained at week 34, from a patient treated with tofacitinib. Receptor source: a human donor with alopecia areata. CDR3s include the opening cysteine and the closing phenylalanine or tryptophan. A D gene is named only where the DNA matches it firmly. Size values are once, few and many counts, or a class for expanded clones, and some rows have none.

.	15	few	TRBV27	TRBJ2-7	TGTGCCAGCAGTTTTACAGGGAGTTTGTTGACGGAGCAGTACTTC	CASSFTGSLLTEQYF
.	15	few	TRBV11-2	TRBJ1-1	TGTGCCAGCACCCCTAGACCGAGGGGAACAACTGAAGCTTTCTTT	CASTPRPRGTTEAFF
.	16	.	TRBV9	TRBJ2-1	TGTGCCAGCAGCGTAGCCGGGGAGAGCTCCTACAATGAGCAGTTCTTC	CASSVAGESSYNEQFF
TRBD1	14	.	TRBV14	TRBJ2-7	TGTGCCAGCAGGCGAAGGGGGCAAGGGTACGAGCAGTACTTC	CASRRRGQGYEQYF
.	12	.	TRBV25-1	TRBJ2-1	TGTGCCAGCGGTCTTCGGGATGATGAGCAGTTCTTC	CASGLRDDEQFF
TRBD1	16	.	TRBV29-1	TRBJ2-1	TGCAGCGTTGAAGATGTCGAGGACAGGTCGTACAATGAGCAGTTCTTC	CSVEDVEDRSYNEQFF
TRBD1	17	.	TRBV10-3	TRBJ1-1	TGTGCCATCAGTGAACCTTTACATGACAGGGGGCCCACTGAAGCTTTCTTT	CAISEPLHDRGPTEAFF
.	15	.	TRBV14	TRBJ2-5	TGTGCCAGCAGCCAAGATGGGGCGAACAAAGAGACCCAGTACTTC	CASSQDGANKETQYF
.	13	.	TRBV27	TRBJ1-2	TGTGCCAGCAAGGTGGTGGGCTTAGAGGGCTACACCTTC	CASKVVGLEGYTF
.	11	.	TRBV14	TRBJ2-1	TGTGCCAGCAGCCAGGGTTCGGAGCAGTTCTTC	CASSQGSEQFF
.	11	.	TRBV27	TRBJ2-7	TGTGCCAGCTCGGAGGGTGCCGAGCAGTACTTC	CASSEGAEQYF
.	13	.	TRBV29-1	TRBJ1-3	TGCAGCGTTGAGGATTTTCAGACAAACACCATATATTTT	CSVEDFQTNTIYF
TRBD2	16	.	TRBV27	TRBJ2-1	TGTGCCAGCAGCGTCCGGCTAGCGGGAGTGCGGAATGAGCAGTTCTTC	CASSVRLAGVRNEQFF
TRBD1	17	few	TRBV15	TRBJ2-6	TGTGCCACCAGCAAGTCCCGGGACAGGGTGGGGGCCAACGTCCTGACTTTC	CATSKSRDRVGANVLTF
.	14	.	TRBV27	TRBJ1-2	TGTGCCAGCAGTTTCGGGGCAGGGGCCTACGGCTACACCTTC	CASSFGAGAYGYTF
TRBD1	15	.	TRBV4-1	TRBJ2-7	TGCGCCAGCAGCCCGGGACAGGGGCCAGCCTACGAGCAGTACTTC	CASSPGQGPAYEQYF
TRBD2	14	.	TRBV10-2	TRBJ2-1	TGCGCCAGCAGCGGGACTAGCGGGGAGGATGAGCAGTTCTTC	CASSGTSGEDEQFF
.	14	.	TRBV7-9	TRBJ1-1	TGTGCCAGCAGCCCACGGGACGGTAACACTGAAGCTTTCTTT	CASSPRDGNTEAFF
.	14	.	TRBV7-6	TRBJ2-7	TGTGCCAGCAGCTTAGGGGGAGGAGGCTACGAGCAGTACTTC	CASSLGGGGYEQYF
.	15	.	TRBV18	TRBJ1-1	TGTGCCAGCTCACCACGGGGGAACCCAATAACTGAAGCTTTCTTT	CASSPRGNPITEAFF
TRBD1	16	.	TRBV7-9	TRBJ1-2	TGTGCCAGCACCAAGGGACAGGGATCGTACCGGGATGGCTACACCTTC	CASTKGQGSYRDGYTF
TRBD1	13	.	TRBV29-1	TRBJ2-7	TGCAGCGTTGAACAGGACAGGGACTACGAGCAGTACTTC	CSVEQDRDYEQYF
TRBD1	13	.	TRBV5-1	TRBJ2-5	TGCGCCAGCACGGGACAGTCTGAAGAGACCCAGTACTTC	CASTGQSEETQYF
.	14	.	TRBV5-4	TRBJ2-7	TGTGCCAGCAGCTTTCTGGGTCCGGGGGACGAGCAGTACTTC	CASSFLGPGDEQYF
.	14	.	TRBV5-1	TRBJ2-7	TGCGCCAGCAGCTTGCCCGGGGAAACCTACGAGCAGTACTTC	CASSLPGETYEQYF
.	13	.	TRBV6-1	TRBJ2-7	TGTGCCAGCAGTGATTGGCCGGAGTACGAGCAGTACTTC	CASSDWPEYEQYF
.	12	.	TRBV29-1	TRBJ1-3	TGCAGCGTTGAGGGGGCTGGAAACACCATATATTTT	CSVEGAGNTIYF
TRBD2	15	.	TRBV15	TRBJ2-1	TGTGCCACCAGCAGCACTAGCGAACCTTACAATGAGCAGTTCTTC	CATSSTSEPYNEQFF
.	18	.	TRBV4-1	TRBJ2-6	TGCGCCAGCAGCCATCAGTACCGTCTGGGGGCTGGGGCCAACGTCCTGACTTTC	CASSHQYRLGAGANVLTF
TRBD1	16	.	TRBV4-1	TRBJ2-3	TGCGCCAGCAGCCAACGGGACAGGGGGCTGTCAGATACGCAGTATTTT	CASSQRDRGLSDTQYF
TRBD2	15	.	TRBV7-2	TRBJ2-7	TGTGCCAGCAGCTCGTCTAGCGGGACGTCCTACGAGCAGTACTTC	CASSSSSGTSYEQYF
.	12	.	TRBV27	TRBJ2-7	TGTGCCAGCGGTCACCAATCCTACGAGCAGTACTTC	CASGHQSYEQYF
.	14	.	TRBV5-6	TRBJ2-7	TGTGCCAGCAGCTCTACGACAAGCTCCTACGAGCAGTACTTC	CASSSTTSSYEQYF
TRBD1	12	.	TRBV7-9	TRBJ2-7	TGTGCCAGCCGAGGACAGGGCTACGAGCAGTACTTC	CASRGQGYEQYF
.	14	few	TRBV25-1	TRBJ2-4	TGTGCCAGCAGTAGGCAGGGCGACAAAAACATTCAGTACTTC	CASSRQGDKNIQYF
TRBD1	14	.	TRBV5-4	TRBJ2-7	TGTGCCAGCACTCCGGGACAGGGATCCTACGAGCAGTACTTC	CASTPGQGSYEQYF
.	12	.	TRBV5-6	TRBJ2-1	TGTGCCAGCAGCGGGACTTCGGGGGAGCAGTTCTTC	CASSGTSGEQFF
TRBD2	16	.	TRBV5-6	TRBJ2-1	TGTGCCAGCAGCTTGGACGGGGGGGCCTTCTTGAATGAGCAGTTCTTC	CASSLDGGAFLNEQFF
.	11	.	TRBV10-3	TRBJ1-1	TGTGCCGCCGGTGGGGGCACTGAAGCTTTCTTT	CAAGGGTEAFF